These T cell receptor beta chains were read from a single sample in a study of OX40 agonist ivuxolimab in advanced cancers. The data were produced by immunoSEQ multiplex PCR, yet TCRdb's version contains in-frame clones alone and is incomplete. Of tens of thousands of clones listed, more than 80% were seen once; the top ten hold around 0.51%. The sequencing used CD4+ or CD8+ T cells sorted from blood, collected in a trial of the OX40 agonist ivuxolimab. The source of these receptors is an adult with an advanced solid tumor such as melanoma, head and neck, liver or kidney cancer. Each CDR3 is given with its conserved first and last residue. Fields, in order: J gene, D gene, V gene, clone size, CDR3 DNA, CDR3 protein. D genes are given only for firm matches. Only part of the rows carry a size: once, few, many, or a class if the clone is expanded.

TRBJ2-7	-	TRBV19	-	TGTGCCAGTGGATTCAACCGGGACGGAAACTACGAGCAGTACTTC	CASGFNRDGNYEQYF
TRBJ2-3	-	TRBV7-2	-	TGTGCCAGCAGCCCTAATAGGGCTCCGGATACGCAGTATTTT	CASSPNRAPDTQYF
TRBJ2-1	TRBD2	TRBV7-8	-	TGTGCCAGCTCAAAAGCGGGAGTTTCTTACAATGAGCAGTTCTTC	CASSKAGVSYNEQFF
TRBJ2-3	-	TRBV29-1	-	TGCAGCGTCCGGGACTCCAAAGTAGATACGCAGTATTTT	CSVRDSKVDTQYF
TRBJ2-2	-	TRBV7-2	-	TGTGCCAGCAGCTTAAACGGGATCGGGGAGCTGTTTTTT	CASSLNGIGELFF
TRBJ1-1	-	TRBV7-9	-	TGTGCCAGCCGCGGTCTAGGGAACACTGAAGCTTTCTTT	CASRGLGNTEAFF
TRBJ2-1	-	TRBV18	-	TGTGCCAGCTCCCCTCCTATCGACTACAATGAGCAGTTCTTC	CASSPPIDYNEQFF
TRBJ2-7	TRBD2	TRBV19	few	TGTGCCAGTAGTATCGAGACTAGCCGTTCCTACGAGCAGTACTTC	CASSIETSRSYEQYF
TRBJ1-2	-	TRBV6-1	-	TGTGCCAGCAGTGAACAGGAGGGTGTTCTGAGCTACACCTTC	CASSEQEGVLSYTF
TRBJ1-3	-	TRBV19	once	TGTGCCAGTACCCAAGGGGTCAGTCCGGGAAACACCATATATTTT	CASTQGVSPGNTIYF
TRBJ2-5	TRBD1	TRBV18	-	TGTGCCAGCTCGCCTCGGACAGGTGAAATGGTGACCCAGTACTTC	CASSPRTGEMVTQYF
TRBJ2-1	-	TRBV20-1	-	TGCAGTGCTAGACGTAATCCAGAGGAGTTCTTC	CSARRNPEEFF
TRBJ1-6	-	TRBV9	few	TGTGCCAGCAGCTATAACGTTGACAGCAATTCACCCCTCCACTTT	CASSYNVDSNSPLHF
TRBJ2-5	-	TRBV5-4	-	TGTGCCAGCAGCCTTCCTAGCGCGAATAACCAAGAGACCCAGTACTTC	CASSLPSANNQETQYF
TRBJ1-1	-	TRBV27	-	TGTGCCAGCAGTTTATATATGCTCGCGGACAGAGTCACTGAAGCTTTCTTT	CASSLYMLADRVTEAFF
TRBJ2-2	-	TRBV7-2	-	TGTGCCAGCAGCTCCTTGGGCACCGGGGAGCTGTTTTTT	CASSSLGTGELFF
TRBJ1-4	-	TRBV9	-	TGTGCCAGCAGCCCCCTCACAACTAATGAAAAACTGTTTTTT	CASSPLTTNEKLFF
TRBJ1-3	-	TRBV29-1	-	TGCAGCGCCGCTACAGGGCTGGCTGGAAACACCATATATTTT	CSAATGLAGNTIYF
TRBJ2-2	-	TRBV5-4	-	TGTGCCAGCAGCTTGCCTCGCGGCGGGGAGCTGTTTTTT	CASSLPRGGELFF
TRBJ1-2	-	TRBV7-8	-	TGTGCCAGCAGCTTATACAGAGGGGGCTACACCTTC	CASSLYRGGYTF
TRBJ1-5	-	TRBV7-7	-	TGTGCTAGCAGCTTAGAACTGGGTTTAACCGACCTAACTAGCAATCAGCCCCAGCATTTT	CASSLELGLTDLTSNQPQHF
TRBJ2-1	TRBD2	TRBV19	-	TGTGCCAGTAGTTCACCGGGACTAGCGGGAGTTAGTGAGCAGTTCTTC	CASSSPGLAGVSEQFF
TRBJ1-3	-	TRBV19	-	TGTGCCACTACCTCTGGAAACACCATATATTTT	CATTSGNTIYF
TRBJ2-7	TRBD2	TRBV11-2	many	TGTGCCAGCAGCTCGCTGACTACTAGCGGGAGGGCCTACGAGCAGTACTTC	CASSSLTTSGRAYEQYF
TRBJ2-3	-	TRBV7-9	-	TGTGCCAGCAGCTTCGGAGCACCAGATACGCAGTATTTT	CASSFGAPDTQYF
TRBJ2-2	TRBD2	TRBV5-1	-	TGCGCCAGCACCCCCGGGCGGGGGTCGAACGGGGAGCTGTTTTTT	CASTPGRGSNGELFF
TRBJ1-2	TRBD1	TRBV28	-	TGTGCCAGCGGGACAGGGGCCCTAGTGGCTTCCTATGGCTACACCTTC	CASGTGALVASYGYTF
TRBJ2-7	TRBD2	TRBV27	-	TGTGCCAGATTCAGGACTAGCGCCTCCTACGAGCAGTACTTC	CARFRTSASYEQYF
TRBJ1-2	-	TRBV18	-	TGTGCCAGCTCACCAGGTTTAAGCTACACCTTC	CASSPGLSYTF
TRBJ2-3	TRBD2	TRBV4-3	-	TGCGCCAGCAGCCCGTCTAGCGGGTACGGTGGGGATACGCAGTATTTT	CASSPSSGYGGDTQYF
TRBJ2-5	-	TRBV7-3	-	TGTGCCAGCAGCCATAACTGGGGGGAGACCCAGTACTTC	CASSHNWGETQYF
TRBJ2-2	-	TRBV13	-	TGTGCCAGCTCGGACGAGAACACCGGGGAGCTGTTTTTT	CASSDENTGELFF
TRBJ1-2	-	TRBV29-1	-	TGCAGCGTTGAATCGGGGGAAGACGGCTACACCTTC	CSVESGEDGYTF
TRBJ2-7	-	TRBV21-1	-	TGTGCCAGCAGCGGCCACCCGGGTTCCTACGAGCAGTACTTC	CASSGHPGSYEQYF
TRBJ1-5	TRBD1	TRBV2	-	TGTGCCAGCAACCTAGGACAGGGGGCTCGGCCCCAGCATTTT	CASNLGQGARPQHF
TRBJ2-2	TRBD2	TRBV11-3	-	TGTGCCAGCAGCGGACTAGCGGGAGGGATAACCGGGGAGCTGTTTTTT	CASSGLAGGITGELFF
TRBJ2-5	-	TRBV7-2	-	TGTGCCAGCAGCCGACCTGGGGAGACCCAGTACTTC	CASSRPGETQYF
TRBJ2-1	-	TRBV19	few	TGTGCCAGTAGGTCGGCAGGGATGGACAATGAGCAGTTCTTC	CASRSAGMDNEQFF
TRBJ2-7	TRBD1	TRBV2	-	TGTGCCAGCAGAGCCCCACAGGGGGGTGGATCCTACGAGCAGTACTTC	CASRAPQGGGSYEQYF
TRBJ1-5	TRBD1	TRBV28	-	TGTGCCAGCAGCCAAGACAGGGGGCGTTCGAATCAGCCCCAGCATTTT	CASSQDRGRSNQPQHF
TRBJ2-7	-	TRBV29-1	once	TGCAGCGTTGAATATAGCACCGAGCAGTACTTC	CSVEYSTEQYF
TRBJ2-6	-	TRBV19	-	TGTGCCAGTAGTATAGTTCCAGGAAGCTCTGGGGCCAACGTCCTGACTTTC	CASSIVPGSSGANVLTF
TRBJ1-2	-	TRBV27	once	TGTGCCAGCAGTTATGCGGCCCTGGGCGGCTACACCTTC	CASSYAALGGYTF
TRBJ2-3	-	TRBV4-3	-	TGCGCCAGCAGCCAAGGACGGGCCGATACGCAGTATTTT	CASSQGRADTQYF
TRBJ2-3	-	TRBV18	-	TGTGCCAGCTCACCACCGACAGATACGCAGTATTTT	CASSPPTDTQYF
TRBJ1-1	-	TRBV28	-	TGTGCCAGCACCTCCTCGGGGGGATGGTTTGCTGAAGCTTTCTTT	CASTSSGGWFAEAFF
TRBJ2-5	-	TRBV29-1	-	TGCAGCGTCCTCCGAGCCGACCGTCGAGAGACCCAGTACTTC	CSVLRADRRETQYF
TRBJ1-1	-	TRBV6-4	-	TGTGCCAGCAGTGAAGAGGGTGGTGCTGAAGCTTTCTTT	CASSEEGGAEAFF
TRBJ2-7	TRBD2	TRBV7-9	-	TGTGCCAGCAGCTTCCTAGCGGGGGATTACGAGCAGTACTTC	CASSFLAGDYEQYF
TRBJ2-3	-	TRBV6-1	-	TGTGCCAGCAGTGAAGTGAGTAGTACAGATACGCAGTATTTT	CASSEVSSTDTQYF
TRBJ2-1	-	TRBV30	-	TGTGCCTGGAGTGTACTCCTGAACAATGAGCAGTTCTTC	CAWSVLLNNEQFF
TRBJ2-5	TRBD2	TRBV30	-	TGTGCCTGCCGAAATGGGGAGGGGGAGACCCAGTACTTC	CACRNGEGETQYF
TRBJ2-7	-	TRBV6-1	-	TGTGCCAGCAGCCGGGACTTATACGAGCAGTACTTC	CASSRDLYEQYF